A single sample is the source of the 6 T cell receptor beta chains below, sequenced in a study of T cells in narcolepsy. The data were produced by immunoSEQ multiplex PCR, yet TCRdb's version contains in-frame clones alone and is incomplete. Of approximately 25,000 clones in the sample, around nine tenths were seen once. The sample taken for sequencing was CD45RA- memory CD4+ T cells from PBMCs. These receptors were obtained from a human donor with narcolepsy.

This clone showed up just a few times. The chain links TRBV7-9 to TRBJ2-1; 7 bases agree with TRBD1. CDR3 length: 16 residues. The J segment lost 2 bases and the V segment lost 5 bases, leaving 9 bases of the junction unmatched. Per the germline V gene, CDR1 is SEHNR and CDR2 is FQNEAQ (reference sequence). The CDR3 DNA reads TGTGCCAGCAGCCTAAACGGGCAGGGGGCCTACAATGAGCAGTTCTTC. It codes for CASSLNGQGAYNEQFF. Based on the CDR3 plus reference TRBV7-9 and TRBJ2-1, the full variable domain is DTGVSQNPRHKITKRGQNVTFRCDPISEHNRLYWYRQTLGQGPEFLTYFQNEAQLEKSRLLSDRFSAERPKGSFSTLEIQRTEQGDSAMYLCASSLNGQGAYNEQFFGPGTRLTVL.

The chain is built from TRBV7-2 and TRBJ2-2, with D unresolved. The length of the CDR3 is 11 residues. The V gene's germline CDR1 is SGHTA and CDR2 FQGNSA. The V end lost 5 bases, the J end lost 7 bases, and 5 bases lay between the germline ends. CDR3 sequence: CASSLDGELFF. The CDR3 DNA is TGTGCCAGCAGCCTCGACGGGGAGCTGTTTTTT.

The chain joins TRBV10-3 to TRBJ1-5, with 8 positions matching TRBD1. The CDR3 extends over 17 amino acids. Germline values: CDR1 ENHRY, CDR2 SYGVKD. V lost 3 bases, J lost 5 bases, and 12 bases stayed unmatched. For the CDR3, the DNA is TGTGCCATCAGTGACCCCGGGTTACAGGGGGTATATCAGCCCCAGCATTTT. Its translation: CAISDPGLQGVYQPQHF.

The genes are TRBV12-5 and TRBJ2-3; 8 nucleotides line up with TRBD2. Germline V gene lookup returns CDR1 LGHNT and CDR2 FRNRAP. The CDR3 length is 12 residues. V lost 6 bases to trimming and J lost 6 bases; unmatched junction nucleotides: 2. In DNA, the CDR3 is TGTGCTAGTGGGAGGACTAGCGATACGCAGTATTTT. Its translation is CASGRTSDTQYF.

The V and J genes are TRBV11-3 and TRBJ2-1, with TRBD1 matching 9 bases. Per germline, CDR1 SGHNT and CDR2 YENEEA. This CDR3 contains 14 residues. Trimming at V came to 0 bases and at J to 10 bases, leaving 4 bases not matched to a gene. The CDR3 protein is CASSLEQGAREQFF. CDR3 DNA: TGTGCCAGCAGCTTAGAACAGGGGGCACGGGAGCAGTTCTTC.

The chain carries TRBV13 and TRBJ1-2; D gene unclear. The CDR3 length is 13 residues. V was trimmed by 3 bases and J by 1 base, leaving 6 bases between them. CDR1 PRHDT and CDR2 FYEKMQ come from the germline V gene (reference sequence). The CDR3: CASSLKINYGYTF. CDR3 nucleotide sequence: TGTGCCAGCAGCTTGAAGATTAACTATGGCTACACCTTC.